A single sample is the source of the 17 T cell receptor beta chains below, sequenced in a study of blood T cell repertoires in COVID-19 (dated by TCRdb to 2018 to 2021). Library method: the immunoSEQ multiplex PCR assay. Here the immuneACCESS table is served through TCRdb, limited to in-frame sequences with V and J called. Missing clones are a known gap in these copies; in checked studies unresolved V genes cover under half, and the rest lacks a known reason. The sample table records over 300,000 clones; around 91% of these occur just once. In total, the top ten clones hold approximately 8.8% of the sample. The specimen was PBMCs or T cells enriched from blood (not recorded which). The receptors originated from a woman aged 40 to 49 who had recovered from COVID-19.

The CDR3 here is CASSYYRGTEAFF. The CDR3 nucleotides read TGTGCCAGCAGTTACTATCGAGGCACTGAAGCTTTCTTT. The chain employs TRBV6-5 and TRBJ1-1; D gene uncertain. The CDR3 totals 13 residues. V lost 1 base and J lost 4, with 7 bases in between. Germline CDR1 is MNHEY and CDR2 is SVGAGI.

The chain has TRBV20-1 and TRBJ1-5; D possibly corresponds to TRBD1 (5 bases). The germline CDR1 and CDR2 sequences are DFQATT and SNEGSKA (reference sequence). This CDR3 contains 14 residues. The V gene lost 3 bases and the J gene lost 7 bases, with 16 bases spanning the gap. The CDR3 reads CSASKGRKEQPQHF. As DNA, the CDR3 is TGCAGTGCTAGTAAGGGGCGGAAGGAGCAGCCCCAGCATTTT.

The table lists this clone with a few counts. The V gene is TRBV5-8, the J gene TRBJ1-1, with 7 bases fitting TRBD1. The CDR3 covers 17 residues. Germline V CDR1 and CDR2: SGHTS, YDEGEE. The J segment lost 4 bases and the V segment lost 0 bases, leaving 12 bases of the junction unmatched. The CDR3 region is CASSLERGRGTVTEAFF. The CDR3 DNA reads TGTGCCAGCAGCTTGGAAAGGGGCAGGGGGACAGTCACTGAAGCTTTCTTT.

This CDR3 is CASSLTSGGPTTLNLEQYF. In DNA form, the CDR3 reads TGTGCCAGCAGCCTAACTAGCGGGGGGCCTACTACCTTAAACCTCGAGCAGTACTTC. The rearrangement links TRBV6-2 or TRBV6-3 to TRBJ2-7; TRBD2 matches 12 bases. The germline V gene has CDR1 MNHEY and CDR2 SVGEGT. The CDR3 has 19 residues. Germline trimming cut 6 bases from V and 6 bases from J; bases unmatched to any gene: 21.

This chain connects TRBV5-4 to TRBJ2-2, with D possibly being TRBD1 (6 bases). The germline V and J ends were trimmed by 4 bases and 1 base, with 8 bases remaining between them. Germline assignment: CDR1 SGHNT and CDR2 YYREEE (reference sequence). The CDR3 has 14 residues. The CDR3 coding sequence is TGTGCCAGCAGCAGGGACATGAACACCGGGGAGCTGTTTTTT. Amino acid sequence: CASSRDMNTGELFF. Using reference TRBV5-4 and TRBJ2-2 for the parts outside the CDR3, the full variable domain is ETGVTQSPTHLIKTRGQQVTLRCSSQSGHNTVSWYQQALGQGPQFIFQYYREEENGRGNFPPRFSGLQFPNYSSELNVNALELDDSALYLCASSRDMNTGELFFGEGSRLTVL.

This rearrangement joins TRBV12-3 or TRBV12-4 to TRBJ2-1; D might be TRBD1 (6 bases). The CDR3 runs to 11 residues. V lost 5 bases to trimming and J lost 10 bases, with 9 bases between them. CDR3 in amino acids: CASSPDREQFF. Here the CDR3 DNA reads TGTGCCAGCAGTCCCGACAGGGAGCAGTTCTTC.

This chain uses TRBV6-5 with TRBJ1-5; 8 positions agree with TRBD1. The CDR3 sequence is 13 residues long. V lost 11 bases and J lost 5; bases outside the gene matches: 8. The V gene's germline CDR1 is MNHEY and CDR2 SVGAGI. The CDR3 DNA is TGTGCCGGGAGGACAGGGCGGCATCAGCCCCAGCATTTT. Encoded protein: CAGRTGRHQPQHF.

V and J are TRBV7-2 and TRBJ2-3; maybe TRBD1 (6 bases). This CDR3 has 14 amino acids. Germline loops: CDR1 SGHTA, CDR2 FQGNSA. V lost 3 bases and J lost 0, with 7 bases in between. CDR3 sequence (DNA): TGTGCCAGCAGCTTGGGACACAGCACAGATACGCAGTATTTT. Its translation: CASSLGHSTDTQYF.

DNA for the CDR3: TGTGCCAGCAGCAAAGGGACAGGGGTCGCTCATGGCTACACCTTC. Its protein product is CASSKGTGVAHGYTF. The chain combines TRBV21-1 with TRBJ1-2; the table's TRBD1 call for D was not verified on the DNA. TRBV21-1 is classified as a pseudogene. The CDR3 contains 15 residues.

On this clone itself: The identical CDR3 is also encoded by other nucleotide sequences in the sample. The chain recombines TRBV7-3 with TRBJ2-5; possibly TRBD1 for D (7 bases). V dropped 2 bases and J dropped 4 bases, with 11 bases sitting between them. The germline V gene encodes CDR1 SGHTA and CDR2 FQGTGA. CDR3 length equals 14 residues. The CDR3 DNA follows: TGTGCCAGCAGCTTAGCAGGGGGGCGAGAGACCCAGTACTTC. It specifies CASSLAGGRETQYF.

The chain carries TRBV7-6 and TRBJ2-7; 8 bases align to TRBD1. V was pared by 2 bases and J by 1 base, with 1 base of the junction left unmatched. The CDR3 is 14 amino acids. Looked up from germline, CDR1 is SGHVS and CDR2 is FNYEAQ. CDR3: CASSLQGASYEQYF. CDR3 nucleotide sequence: TGTGCCAGCAGCTTACAGGGGGCATCCTACGAGCAGTACTTC. The full variable domain, in which reference TRBV7-6 and TRBJ2-7 provide the parts outside the CDR3, is GAGVSQSPRYKVTKRGQDVALRCDPISGHVSLYWYRQALGQGPEFLTYFNYEAQQDKSGLPNDRFSAERPEGSISTLTIQRTEQRDSAMYRCASSLQGASYEQYFGPGTRLTVT.

This CDR3 reads CASRQTDRPNTEAFF. CDR3 DNA: TGTGCCAGCAGACAGACAGACAGACCGAACACTGAAGCTTTCTTT. The rearrangement links TRBV28 to TRBJ1-1; D perhaps matches TRBD1 (5 bases). CDR1 is MDHEN, CDR2 SYDVKM, per germline. The CDR3 is made up of 15 amino acids. The ends were cut back, 6 bases at V and 1 base at J, with 15 bases in the middle.

The V call is TRBV6-5, the J call TRBJ2-5, with 7 bases fitting TRBD1. The CDR3 contains 12 residues. Per germline, CDR1 MNHEY and CDR2 SVGAGI. The V gene end was trimmed by 11 bases and the J gene end by 4 bases; junction bases not matched to a gene: 7. CDR3 DNA sequence: TGTGCCTCCCGAGGGGGCGGAGAGACCCAGTACTTC. Its translation: CASRGGGETQYF.

The V call is TRBV28, the J call TRBJ2-1; a possible D gene is TRBD1 (5 bases). The germline V gene has CDR1 MDHEN and CDR2 SYDVKM. This CDR3 contains 13 residues. V shed 3 bases and J shed 3 bases, with 6 bases lying between them. The CDR3 sequence is CASSFRDYNEQFF. CDR3 sequence (DNA): TGTGCCAGCAGTTTCAGGGACTACAATGAGCAGTTCTTC.

The CDR3 DNA follows: TGTGCCAGCAGCCGCGGGGGATATGGCTACACCTTC. Amino acids: CASSRGGYGYTF. The chain is built from TRBV11-3 and TRBJ1-2; D may be TRBD1 (5 bases). V lost 5 bases to trimming and J lost 5 bases, with 9 bases between them. The CDR3 has 12 residues. Germline V CDR1 and CDR2: SGHNT, YENEEA.

The genes are TRBV19 and TRBJ1-5, with 7 bases aligning to TRBD1. J lost 0 bases, V lost 5 bases, and 4 bases had no gene match. Germline CDR1 is LNHDA and CDR2 is SQIVND (reference sequence). The CDR3 sequence is 15 residues long. The CDR3 DNA follows: TGTGCCAGTAGTCTACAGGGGTATAGCAATCAGCCCCAGCATTTT. It specifies CASSLQGYSNQPQHF.

J is TRBJ2-7 and V is TRBV5-4; weak D call: TRBD1 (5 bases). The CDR3 covers 12 residues. Trimming shortened V by 0 bases and J by 6 bases, and 7 bases separated the two germline ends. From germline, CDR1 is SGHNT and CDR2 YYREEE (reference sequence). The CDR3 here is CASSLGGAEQYF. CDR3 bases: TGTGCCAGCAGCTTGGGTGGGGCCGAGCAGTACTTC.